This TCR beta chain was observed in a study of shared clonotypes between healthy human individuals. About the research overall: Donor ages ranged 18 to 49 years: a couple of women, a few men. Per donor, three plates held CD4 naive cells, three held CD4 memory, two held CD8 naive and one held CD8 memory.

As for this clone: Its specificity is unknown.

CDR1 and CDR2 from the germline V gene are SQVTM and ANQGSEA. CDR3 size: 14 residues. V was pared by 0 bases and J by 4 bases, with 4 bases of the junction left unmatched. Measured with immunoSEQ multiplex PCR; TCRdb has only the in-frame clones, and not every one. The sample lists some 320,000 clones, roughly 91% seen once, with 15% to 20% in the top ten. Study outcomes and limitations: Memory subsets had estimated richness that was generally smaller than that of naive subsets.

Sequenced sample: memory CD8+ T cells sorted from blood. Stated subset: CD45RO+ cells pooled with CCR7-negative TemRA cells. This clonotype was obtained from a man aged 18 to 29 in good health. V is TRBV29-1 and J is TRBJ2-7; 9 bases map to TRBD1. The CDR3 sequence is CSVEDGTGLYEQYF. CDR3 in DNA: TGCAGCGTTGAAGATGGGACAGGGCTATACGAGCAGTACTTC.